A single sample is the source of the 21 T cell receptor beta chains below, sequenced in a study of blood T cell repertoires in COVID-19. Method: immunoSEQ multiplex PCR; TCRdb's copy keeps in-frame clones and lacks some. Of more than 110,000 clones in the sample, more than 60% were seen once. The sample comprised peripheral blood. The source is a man older than 75 with acute or convalescent COVID-19.

Only one count was recorded for this clone. This chain joins TRBV15 and TRBJ2-1; 8 bases line up with TRBD2. V was clipped by 5 bases and J by 4 bases; unmatched bases: 13. The CDR3 is 17 amino acids. The V gene's germline CDR1 is LNHNV and CDR2 YYDKDF (reference sequence). In DNA, the CDR3 is TGTGCCACCAGCTCGCCCGCGGGACTAGGAGGTTACAATGAGCAGTTCTTC. Protein: CATSSPAGLGGYNEQFF.

The CDR3 coding sequence is TGTGCCAGCATGGCAGAAGAGACCCAGTACTTC. It is translated as CASMAEETQYF. The V gene is TRBV6-5, the J gene TRBJ2-5, with D unclear. Between the trimmed V and J ends, which lost 7 bases and 3 bases, there was a span of 6 bases. The CDR3 sequence is 11 residues long. CDR1 is MNHEY and CDR2 is SVGAGI in the germline V gene.

This chain connects TRBV29-1 to TRBJ2-3; 7 positions match TRBD1. J gave up 4 bases and V 7 bases, and 8 bases lay outside the gene matches. The CDR3 consists of 13 residues. Germline-derived CDR1 and CDR2 are SQVTM and ANQGSEA. The CDR3 loop reads CSARAQGADTQYF. The CDR3 DNA is TGCAGCGCCCGAGCGCAGGGGGCAGATACGCAGTATTTT.

The chain is built from TRBV7-8 and TRBJ2-5; possible D gene TRBD2, 6 bases. In germline, CDR1 is SGHVS, CDR2 FQNEAQ. V lost 5 bases, J lost 5 bases, and 15 bases lay in between. The CDR3 covers 14 residues. CDR3 bases: TGTGCCAGCAGCGCGACTAGGAGGCAGGAGACCCAGTACTTC. Its translation: CASSATRRQETQYF.

This clone has only a few counts. The V call is TRBV4-1, the J call TRBJ2-7; D gene unclear. Trimming cost V 1 base and J 7 bases, with 5 bases left between them. CDR1 is MGHRA and CDR2 is YSYEKL in the germline V gene. This CDR3 spans 11 amino acids. For the CDR3, the DNA is TGCGCCAGCAGCCAAGCCCCGGAGCAGTACTTC. Its protein product is CASSQAPEQYF.

The V call is TRBV11-1, the J call TRBJ2-1; 8 bases align to TRBD2. Trimming cost V 1 base and J 10 bases; bases outside gene matches: 9. The CDR3 length is 15 residues. Germline V lookup: CDR1 SGHAT, CDR2 FQDESV (reference sequence). The CDR3 protein is CASSLVLAVLGEQFF. CDR3 DNA: TGTGCCAGCAGCTTAGTACTAGCGGTCCTAGGAGAGCAGTTCTTC.

The CDR3 region has the DNA TGCGCCAGCACCATGACTAGCGCTATTAGCACAGATACGCAGTATTTT. Its translation is CASTMTSAISTDTQYF. The chain combines TRBV5-1 with TRBJ2-3; 8 bases are a match to TRBD2. V trimming: 6 bases; J trimming: 0 bases; junction bases outside the gene matches: 9. CDR3 length: 16 amino acids. CDR1 is SGHRS, CDR2 YFSETQ, per germline. Complete variable domain (other parts from reference TRBV5-1 and TRBJ2-3): KAGVTQTPRYLIKTRGQQVTLSCSPISGHRSVSWYQQTPGQGLQFLFEYFSETQRNKGNFPGRFSGRQFSNSRSEMNVSTLELGDSALYLCASTMTSAISTDTQYFGPGTRLTVL.

The chain is built from TRBV19 and TRBJ2-1; 8 bases line up with TRBD2. The CDR3 extends over 15 amino acids. Trimming at V came to 5 bases and at J to 3 bases, leaving 6 bases not matched to a gene. Germline lookup yields CDR1 LNHDA and CDR2 SQIVND (reference sequence). CDR3 DNA: TGTGCCAGTAGTTTGGGACTAGGAGACTACAATGAGCAGTTCTTC. Translation gives CASSLGLGDYNEQFF.

The gene calls are TRBV9 and TRBJ2-2; 10 bases align to TRBD1. The CDR3 covers 16 residues. V was clipped by 3 bases and J by 6 bases; unmatched bases: 8. Germline V gene data show CDR1 as SGDLS and CDR2 as YYNGEE. CDR3 amino acids: CASSEGQGLRAGELFF. The CDR3 DNA sequence: TGTGCCAGCAGCGAGGGACAGGGGTTAAGGGCCGGGGAGCTGTTTTTT.

J is TRBJ1-5 and V is TRBV23-1; 7 positions match TRBD1. TRBV23-1 has ORF status, its function being uncertain. V trimming: 6 bases; J trimming: 6 bases; junction bases outside the gene matches: 8. CDR3 length: 14 amino acids. This CDR3 reads CASRQDRAAQPQHF. The CDR3 coding sequence is TGCGCCAGCAGGCAAGACAGGGCGGCTCAGCCCCAGCATTTT.

A single count supports this clone. The J gene is TRBJ1-1, the V gene TRBV7-9; no definite D call. Germline V gene lookup returns CDR1 SEHNR and CDR2 FQNEAQ (reference sequence). The CDR3 length is 17 residues. V was pared by 5 bases and J by 4 bases, with 23 bases between. DNA of the CDR3: TGTGCCAGCAGCCTCCCACTCGACTCTAGGATAGGCACTGAAGCTTTCTTT. This gives the protein CASSLPLDSRIGTEAFF.

In this sample, this clone turned up a few times. The V call is TRBV6-2 or TRBV6-3, the J call TRBJ2-5, with TRBD1 matching over 9 bases. With V trimmed by 6 bases and J by 5 bases, 13 bases remained unmatched. The CDR3 is 16 residues long. Germline-derived CDR1 and CDR2 are MNHEY and SVGEGT. CDR3 in amino acids: CASSPGTGKFLETQYF. The CDR3 DNA sequence: TGTGCCAGCAGCCCCGGGACAGGGAAGTTTCTTGAGACCCAGTACTTC.

The chain carries TRBV5-4 and TRBJ2-3; 12 nucleotides agree with TRBD1. Looked up from germline, CDR1 is SGHNT and CDR2 is YYREEE (reference sequence). This CDR3 is 14 amino acids long. V trimming: 4 bases; J trimming: 7 bases; junction bases outside the gene matches: 4. Written as DNA, the CDR3 is TGTGCCAGCAGCCGGGACAGGGGGCTTAATACGCAGTATTTT. It codes for CASSRDRGLNTQYF.

The genes are TRBV5-1 and TRBJ2-1, with D unclear. Germline V gene sequence: CDR1 SGHRS, CDR2 YFSETQ. Trimming shortened V by 4 bases and J by 3 bases, and 11 bases separated the two germline ends. The CDR3 loop spans 14 amino acids. The CDR3 DNA reads as TGCGCCAGCAGCGAGTTGGGCAGCTACAATGAGCAGTTCTTC. Protein sequence: CASSELGSYNEQFF.

This clone appeared a few times. This sequence joins TRBV19 and TRBJ1-5; D is undetermined. Germline lookup yields CDR1 LNHDA and CDR2 SQIVND (reference sequence). The CDR3 totals 13 residues. V was cut by 7 bases and J by 0 bases, with 7 bases left in between. CDR3 protein: CASTEHSNQPQHF. Written as DNA, the CDR3 is TGTGCCAGTACTGAGCATAGCAATCAGCCCCAGCATTTT.

The rearrangement uses TRBV11-1 and TRBJ1-2; D remains unclear. This CDR3 comprises 13 residues. Germline assignment: CDR1 SGHAT and CDR2 FQDESV (reference sequence). V dropped 1 base and J dropped 5 bases, with 8 bases sitting between them. CDR3: CASSLESEYGYTF. In nucleotides, the CDR3 is TGTGCCAGCAGCTTAGAAAGCGAGTATGGCTACACCTTC.

The chain uses TRBV20-1 and TRBJ2-4; 8 nucleotides line up with TRBD1. The CDR3 extends over 15 amino acids. Germline loops: CDR1 DFQATT, CDR2 SNEGSKA (reference sequence). J gave up 7 bases and V 3 bases, and 11 bases lay outside the gene matches. For the CDR3, the DNA is TGCAGTGCTAGTTCCGGGACAGGTATAGGGAACATTCAGTACTTC. Translation: CSASSGTGIGNIQYF.

The CDR3 here is CASSLDEGATGELFF. The DNA of the CDR3 is TGCGCCAGCAGCTTGGACGAGGGCGCGACCGGGGAGCTGTTTTTT. This sequence joins TRBV5-1 and TRBJ2-2, with D possibly matching TRBD2 (5 bases). The V end was cut by 0 bases, the J end by 5 bases, with 11 bases between. Germline V gives CDR1 SGHRS, CDR2 YFSETQ. There are 15 residues in the CDR3.

V usage is TRBV7-3 and J usage is TRBJ1-4, with D possibly matching TRBD1 (5 bases). This CDR3 contains 13 residues. Germline CDR1 reads SGHTA; CDR2 reads FQGTGA. The V end lost 2 bases, the J end lost 6 bases, and 7 bases lay between the germline ends. The DNA for the CDR3 is TGTGCCAGCAGCTTAGACAGACATGAAAAACTGTTTTTT. The encoded protein is CASSLDRHEKLFF.

This clone was observed a few times. V usage is TRBV5-6 and J usage is TRBJ2-3; TRBD1 aligns across 9 bases. This CDR3 region has 16 residues. Germline V gene lookup returns CDR1 SGHDT and CDR2 YYEEEE. The ends lost 3 bases at V and 1 base at J; junction bases unmatched: 6. The CDR3 region has the DNA TGTGCCAGCAGCTGGAGGACAGGGGTAGGCACAGATACGCAGTATTTT. This encodes CASSWRTGVGTDTQYF.

The CDR3 region is CASSFQQNTEAFF. CDR3 sequence (DNA): TGTGCCAGCAGCTTTCAACAGAACACTGAAGCTTTCTTT. This sequence joins TRBV11-2 and TRBJ1-1; D gene unclear. The CDR3 runs 13 residues. The germline CDR1 and CDR2 sequences are SGHAT and FQNNGV. Trimming removed 3 bases from V and 1 base from J, with 6 bases in between.